The T cell receptor beta chain described here comes from a study of T cells after yellow fever vaccination. Study observations and caveats: One caveat is that FACS-sorted repertoires could contain abundant clonotypes contaminating from the bulk population. Peaking faster, on day 5 versus 15, the secondary response was nonetheless weaker.

This CDR3 region has 15 residues. V was trimmed by 2 bases and J by 4 bases, leaving 14 bases between them. This clonotype was seen only a few times. Its antigen is still unknown. TCRdb re-called the 5' RACE reads through MiXCR, storing one row per CDR3 protein. Of about 340,000 distinct CDR3 sequences in the sample, roughly 4.3% were seen once. The sequencing used PBMCs, collected 5 days after the yellow fever booster vaccination. This clonotype was sampled from a man aged 18 to 29 who received the YFV17D yellow fever vaccine. V gene TRBV12-3 or TRBV12-4 combines with J gene TRBJ1-1, with TRBD1 as a possible D gene (5 bases). CDR3 sequence reads: CASSLTQGGSTEAFF. CDR3 DNA sequence: TGTGCCAGCAGTTTAACCCAGGGAGGGAGCACTGAAGCTTTCTTT.